This T cell receptor (beta chain) was obtained from a study of blood T cells in healthy people across ages. Study-wide context: The template switching approach captured approximately one barcoded beta molecule for every two T cells.

In each sample, at least 7 million PBMCs were isolated. The second PCR ran roughly 6 to 12 cycles with a sample-barcoded 5' primer and J-beta primers. From the 5' RACE reads, TCRdb called clonotypes with MiXCR, one entry per CDR3 protein. This table has 700,000 to 900,000 distinct CDR3 sequences, 40% to 65% appearing once. Between the trimmed V and J ends, which lost 11 bases and 3 bases, there was a span of 17 bases. Germline V CDR1 and CDR2: SNHLY, FYNNEI. The CDR3 runs 13 residues. The chain uses TRBV2 and TRBJ2-7, with D tentatively TRBD1 (5 bases). The TCR sequence derives from a man aged 80 or over in good health. The material sequenced was blood. The CDR3 DNA reads as TGTGCCGTAGGGCAGGGTGGGCGCTACGAGCAGTACTTC. Its translation is CAVGQGGRYEQYF.